The T cell receptor beta chain under discussion was sequenced for a study of T-cell reconstitution after alpha-beta-depleted transplantation in children. Findings of the study overall: There were some patients whose high TCRbeta diversity at day 60 came from surviving recipient T cells and thymic progenitors. Fresh T-cell production supplied most of the T-cell counts and diversity seen one year after transplant. Several hundred expanded graft clones reportedly were the source of alpha-beta T cells about two months after transplant.

Unique molecular identifiers were incorporated into the prepared TCRbeta library. TCRdb independently ran MiXCR on the PCR reads; one entry per CDR3 protein. This sample has fewer than 700,000 distinct CDR3 sequences, with roughly 23% found just once. Turning to this clonotype: The target antigen is unknown.

This TCR was recovered from a boy less than two years old who had a stem cell transplant for acute myeloid leukemia, so the T cells may come from the graft donor. The sequencing used PBMCs, mostly from graft donor cells, collected 360 days after TCRalphabeta/CD19-depleted stem cell transplant.

CDR3 DNA sequence: TGTGCCAGCAGCTCTTCCGGGACATCGAACACTGAAGCTTTCTTT. Translation gives CASSSSGTSNTEAFF. The chain recombines TRBV11-2 with TRBJ1-1, with D maybe TRBD1 (6 bases). V was shortened by 4 bases and J by 1 base, with 13 bases between the two germline ends. Germline CDR1 reads SGHAT; CDR2 reads FQNNGV. This CDR3 spans 15 amino acids.